Shown below are 20 T cell receptor beta chains from a single sample sequenced in a study of CD8+CD57+ T cells in acquired aplastic anemia. Both TCR beta VDJ combination and CDR3 sequence profiling were carried out. Genomic DNA was the template for this profiling. TCRdb re-derived calls from the reads in MiXCR, one entry per CDR3 protein. The sample yields 86,000 or so distinct CDR3 sequences, over 35% seen once. Sequenced material: sorted CD4+, CD8+, or CD8+CD57+ T cells (not recorded which) from PBMCs. These receptors were obtained from a human donor in good health, serving as a control.

This clonotype was recorded a few times. This chain links TRBV24-1 with TRBJ2-3, with D perhaps matching TRBD2 (6 bases). V lost 4 bases, J lost 1 base, and 14 bases lay in between. The CDR3 consists of 16 residues. CDR1 and CDR2 (germline): KGHDR, SFDVKD. The CDR3 loop reads CATSERGRSGTDTQYF. The CDR3 region has the DNA TGTGCCACCAGTGAGCGAGGGAGGTCAGGCACAGATACGCAGTATTTT.

This clonotype came up many times. The genes are TRBV19 and TRBJ1-1, with D perhaps TRBD1 (5 bases). The length of the CDR3 is 15 residues. The V and J ends lost 3 bases and 3 bases respectively, with 14 bases between them. Germline-derived CDR1 and CDR2 are LNHDA and SQIVND (reference sequence). CDR3 residues: CASSIRGGGYTEAFF. The CDR3 DNA follows: TGTGCCAGTAGTATTCGTGGGGGAGGGTACACTGAAGCTTTCTTT.

The chain is built from TRBV20-1 and TRBJ1-1; D remains ambiguous. V lost 3 bases to trimming and J lost 0 bases, with 14 bases between them. The CDR3 runs 15 residues. Germline CDR1 is DFQATT and CDR2 is SNEGSKA (reference sequence). Here the CDR3 reads CSARSVGLVNTEAFF. DNA of the CDR3: TGCAGTGCTAGGAGCGTCGGCCTCGTGAACACTGAAGCTTTCTTT.

On this clonotype itself: This may be a read error, as it is one base from a much larger clone. V usage is TRBV2 and J usage is TRBJ1-4; 10 bases are shared with TRBD1. CDR3 length: 17 amino acids. Germline assignment: CDR1 SNHLY and CDR2 FYNNEI. The DNA of the CDR3 is TGTGCCAGCAGTGATCGGGACAGGGGTACAACTAATGAAAAACTGCTTTTT. This gives the protein CASSDRDRGTTNEKLLF.

V is TRBV19 and J is TRBJ1-2; a weak D match, TRBD1 (6 bases). This CDR3 contains 15 residues. The germline CDR1 and CDR2 sequences are LNHDA and SQIVND (reference sequence). Deletions cut 5 bases from V and 3 bases from J, with 16 bases between. The chain's CDR3 is CASSPLQGSYYGYTF. The CDR3 DNA reads TGTGCCAGTAGTCCTCTACAGGGCTCGTACTATGGCTACACCTTC.

In regard to this clonotype: One base away lies a much larger clone, so this may be a sequencing read error. The rearrangement links TRBV4-1 to TRBJ1-2; 11 bases line up with TRBD1. The germline V gene encodes CDR1 MGHRA and CDR2 YSYEKL. Unmatched junction bases numbered 3, after V lost 1 base and J lost 5 bases. The CDR3 covers 15 residues. The CDR3 sequence: CASSQGDRGRYGYTF. CDR3 coding DNA: TGCGCCAGCAGCCAAGGGGACAGGGGGAGGTATGGCTACACCTTC.

This clonotype has a count of ten or more. The rearrangement links TRBV20-1 to TRBJ1-2; D is undetermined. This CDR3 is built from 13 residues. Trimming took off 0 bases at V and 8 bases at J, with 13 bases between the two ends. Germline V lookup: CDR1 DFQATT, CDR2 SNEGSKA (reference sequence). In DNA form, the CDR3 reads TGCAGTGCTAGAGATAGCAGGACGGCAGGCTACACCTTC. Its translation: CSARDSRTAGYTF.

The V and J genes are TRBV29-1 and TRBJ1-2, with TRBD1 as a possible D gene (6 bases). V was cut by 5 bases and J by 0 bases, with 16 bases left in between. The CDR3 consists of 15 residues. Germline loops: CDR1 SQVTM, CDR2 ANQGSEA. DNA of the CDR3: TGCAGCGTTCGCCTCGTAGGGGGTGCTAACTATGGCTACACCTTC. It translates to CSVRLVGGANYGYTF. Full variable domain (outside the CDR3, taken from reference TRBV29-1 and TRBJ1-2): SAVISQKPSRDICQRGTSLTIQCQVDSQVTMMFWYRQQPGQSLTLIATANQGSEATYESGFVIDKFPISRPNLTFSTLTVSNMSPEDSSIYLCSVRLVGGANYGYTFGSGTRLTVV.

This clonotype has ten or more counts. The chain employs TRBV14 and TRBJ2-1; D remains unclear. Trimming took off 4 bases at V and 1 base at J, with 14 bases between the two ends. CDR1 and CDR2 from the germline V gene are SGHDN and FVKESK. The CDR3 extends over 16 amino acids. CDR3 amino acids: CASSPFPRPSYNEQFF. In DNA, the CDR3 is TGTGCCAGCAGCCCCTTCCCTCGACCATCCTACAATGAGCAGTTCTTC.

The chain has TRBV25-1 and TRBJ2-3; the D gene is possibly TRBD2 (5 bases). This CDR3 has 16 residues. Trimming cost V 6 bases and J 3 bases, with 19 bases left between them. In germline, CDR1 is MGHDK, CDR2 SYGVNS. The CDR3 region has the DNA TGTGCCAGCAGCCCCGGGATTCGGACGGCGACAGATACGCAGTATTTT. Its translation: CASSPGIRTATDTQYF.

The chain employs TRBV9 and TRBJ1-4; 11 nucleotides agree with TRBD1. After removal of 0 bases from V and 5 bases from J, the junction contained 6 bases not matched to a gene. The CDR3 has 17 residues. Germline V gene lookup returns CDR1 SGDLS and CDR2 YYNGEE. The CDR3 sequence: CASSVGTGGGGNEKLFF. The DNA of the CDR3 is TGTGCCAGCAGCGTAGGGACAGGGGGCGGCGGCAATGAAAAACTGTTTTTT.

As to this clonotype: The junction differs from germline at one of its ends, possibly a read error. The chain employs TRBV10-3 and TRBJ1-6, with TRBD1 matching over 8 bases. This CDR3 spans 15 amino acids. Per the germline V gene, CDR1 is ENHRY and CDR2 is SYGVKD. The CDR3 spells CASSKPGQDNSPLHF. CDR3 nucleotides: TGTGCCAGCAGTAAACCGGGACAGGACAATTCACCCCTCCACTTT.

The CDR3 coding sequence is TGTGCCAGCAGTGAAGAAGTACCCCTCCACTTT. Translated, it gives CASSEEVPLHF. The J gene is TRBJ1-6, the V gene TRBV2; D is unresolved. This CDR3 has 11 amino acids. V gave up 1 base and J gave up 12 bases, with 4 bases separating them. Germline CDR1 is SNHLY and CDR2 is FYNNEI.

This clonotype was observed many times. This rearrangement joins TRBV7-2 to TRBJ1-1; 9 bases align to TRBD1. CDR1 is SGHTA and CDR2 is FQGNSA in the germline V gene. This CDR3 is built from 15 residues. Trimming removed 4 bases from V and 1 base from J; junction bases left unmatched: 4. The CDR3 region is CASSSDRGRNTEAFF. The CDR3 DNA is TGTGCCAGCAGCTCCGACAGGGGGAGGAACACTGAAGCTTTCTTT. The variable domain in full, with the rest retrieved from reference TRBV7-2 and TRBJ1-1, is GAGVSQSPSNKVTEKGKDVELRCDPISGHTALYWYRQSLGQGLEFLIYFQGNSAPDKSGLPSDRFSAERTGGSVSTLTIQRTQQEDSAVYLCASSSDRGRNTEAFFGQGTRLTVV.

This sequence joins TRBV5-4 and TRBJ1-3; 7 bases match TRBD1. Trimming removed 4 bases from V and 2 bases from J; junction bases left unmatched: 3. Germline V lookup: CDR1 SGHNT, CDR2 YYREEE (reference sequence). The CDR3 totals 14 residues. The CDR3 DNA reads as TGTGCCAGCAGCCCGGGACAGACTGGAAACACCATATATTTT. This gives the protein CASSPGQTGNTIYF.

This clonotype came up many times. The gene calls are TRBV28 and TRBJ2-7; TRBD1 might be the D (6 bases). The germline gives CDR1 MDHEN, CDR2 SYDVKM. V was cut by 4 bases and J by 3 bases, with 10 bases left in between. The CDR3 covers 13 residues. The CDR3 sequence: CASSSGTRYEQYF. The CDR3, as DNA: TGTGCCAGCAGTTCCGGGACACGCTACGAGCAGTACTTC.

Concerning this clonotype: A read error is possible here, since a much larger clone lies one base away. J is TRBJ1-6 and V is TRBV20-1, with unresolved D. The CDR3 contains 14 residues. Germline V CDR1 and CDR2: DFQATT, SNEGSKA (reference sequence). CDR3 sequence reads: CSARDLSDNSSLHF. In DNA form, the CDR3 reads TGCAGTGCTAGAGATCTATCTGATAATTCATCCCTCCACTTT.

As regards this clonotype: A much larger clonotype is one base distant, so this may be a read error. The chain joins TRBV4-1 to TRBJ2-7; no reliable D call. The CDR3 loop spans 16 amino acids. The V gene's germline CDR1 is MGHRA and CDR2 YSYEKL. CDR3: CASSHPPASSSYGQYF. Here the CDR3 DNA reads TGCGCCAGCAGCCACCCCCCAGCGAGCTCATCCTACGGGCAGTACTTC.

The chain combines TRBV20-1 with TRBJ1-2; D gene uncertain. Germline V gives CDR1 DFQATT, CDR2 SNEGSKA (reference sequence). The V gene lost 0 bases and the J gene lost 2 bases, with 10 bases spanning the gap. The CDR3 is 14 residues long. CDR3 bases: TGCAGTGCTAGAGATCCAGACGGGAACTATGGCTACACCTTC. Encoded protein: CSARDPDGNYGYTF.

This clonotype was detected many times. The chain's CDR3 is CSARDSFVFQETQYF. The CDR3 bases are TGCAGTGCTAGAGATAGTTTCGTATTCCAAGAGACCCAGTACTTC. V usage is TRBV20-1 and J usage is TRBJ2-5; D is undetermined. Trimming took 0 bases from V and 1 from J, leaving 12 bases between them. CDR3 length equals 15 residues. Per the germline V gene, CDR1 is DFQATT and CDR2 is SNEGSKA (reference sequence).